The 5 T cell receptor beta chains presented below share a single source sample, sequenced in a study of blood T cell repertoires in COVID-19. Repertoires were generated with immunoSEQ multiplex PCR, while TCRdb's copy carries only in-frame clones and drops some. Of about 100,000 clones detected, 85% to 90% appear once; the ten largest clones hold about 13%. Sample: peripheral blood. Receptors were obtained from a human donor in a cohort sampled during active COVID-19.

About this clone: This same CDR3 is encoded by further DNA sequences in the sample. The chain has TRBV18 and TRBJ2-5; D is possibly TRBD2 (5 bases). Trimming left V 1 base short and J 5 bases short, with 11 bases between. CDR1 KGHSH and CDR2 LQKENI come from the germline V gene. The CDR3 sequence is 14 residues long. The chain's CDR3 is CASSPQGALETQYF. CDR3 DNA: TGTGCCAGCTCACCACAGGGAGCCCTCGAGACCCAGTACTTC.

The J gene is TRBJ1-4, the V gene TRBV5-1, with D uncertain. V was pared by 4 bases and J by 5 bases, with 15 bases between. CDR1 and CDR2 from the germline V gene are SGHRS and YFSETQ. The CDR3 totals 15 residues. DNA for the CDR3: TGCGCCAGCAGCCCTCTGGGAGGTAGGAATGAAAAACTGTTTTTT. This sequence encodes CASSPLGGRNEKLFF.

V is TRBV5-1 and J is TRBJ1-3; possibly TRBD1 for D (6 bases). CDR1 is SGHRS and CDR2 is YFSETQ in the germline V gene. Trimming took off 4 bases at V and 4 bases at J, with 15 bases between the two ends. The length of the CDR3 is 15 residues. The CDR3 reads CASSLNGGSGNTIYF. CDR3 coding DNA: TGCGCCAGCAGCCTCAATGGGGGCTCAGGAAACACCATATATTTT.

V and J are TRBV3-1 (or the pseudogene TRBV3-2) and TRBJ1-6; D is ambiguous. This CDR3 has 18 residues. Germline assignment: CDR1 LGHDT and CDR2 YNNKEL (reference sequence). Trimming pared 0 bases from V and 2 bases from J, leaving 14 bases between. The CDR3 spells CASSQDLEGSAYNSPLHF. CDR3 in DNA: TGTGCCAGCAGCCAAGATTTGGAGGGAAGCGCCTATAATTCACCCCTCCACTTT.

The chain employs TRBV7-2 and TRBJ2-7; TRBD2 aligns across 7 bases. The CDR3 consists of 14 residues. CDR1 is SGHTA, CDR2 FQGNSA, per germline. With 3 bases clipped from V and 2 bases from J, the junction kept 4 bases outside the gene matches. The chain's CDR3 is CASSFVAGAYEQYF. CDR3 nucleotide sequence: TGTGCCAGCAGCTTTGTCGCGGGGGCCTACGAGCAGTACTTC.